The 8 T cell receptor beta chains presented below share a single source sample, sequenced in a study of human T cells and chemical hapten exposure. Specified time point: patch test 3, about 24 weeks after DPC sensitization. Treatment described: therapeutic diphenylcyclopropenone sensitization with weekly scalp DPC. TCRdb reprocessed the RACE reads via MiXCR and lists one record per CDR3 protein. The sample has under 130,000 distinct CDR3 sequences, around 35% seen once. The starting material was whole blood, obtained in connection with sensitization to the hapten diphenylcyclopropenone (DPC). The source is a middle-aged man with alopecia areata. Some clones in this sample may be carry-over from other donors' samples.

This clonotype was seen just once. This chain connects TRBV7-8 to TRBJ1-3; D call uncertain. The CDR3 has 14 residues. Germline V gives CDR1 SGHVS, CDR2 FQNEAQ. V lost 3 bases to trimming and J lost 0 bases, with 6 bases between them. The chain's CDR3 is CASSFGPSGNTIYF. CDR3 in DNA: TGTGCCAGCAGCTTTGGGCCCTCTGGAAACACCATATATTTT.

The rearrangement links TRBV5-1 to TRBJ2-1; 9 positions agree with TRBD1. The CDR3 is 14 amino acids. Germline values: CDR1 SGHRS, CDR2 YFSETQ. Trimming cost V 0 bases and J 10 bases; bases outside gene matches: 5. In nucleotides, the CDR3 is TGCGCCAGCAGCTTGGACAGGGGGCCTGGGGAGCAGTTCTTC. Its translation: CASSLDRGPGEQFF.

The V call is TRBV4-1, the J call TRBJ2-3, with D perhaps TRBD2 (6 bases). Trimming removed 0 bases from V and 0 bases from J, with 13 bases in between. The CDR3 has 17 amino acids. Germline values: CDR1 MGHRA, CDR2 YSYEKL. This CDR3 is CASSQDSRTISTDTQYF. The CDR3 DNA reads as TGCGCCAGCAGCCAAGATTCTCGGACTATTAGCACAGATACGCAGTATTTT.

V is TRBV20-1 and J is TRBJ2-5, with D possibly TRBD2 on 6 matching bases. The CDR3 loop spans 14 amino acids. Trimming cost V 8 bases and J 1 base, with 17 bases left between them. Germline CDR1 reads DFQATT; CDR2 reads SNEGSKA (reference sequence). The CDR3 loop reads CSLADPGPQETQYF. The DNA of the CDR3 is TGCAGTTTAGCGGATCCAGGTCCCCAAGAGACCCAGTACTTC.

The chain has TRBV6-1 and TRBJ1-1; D unresolved. Trimming took off 2 bases at V and 8 bases at J, with 9 bases between the two ends. The CDR3 contains 12 residues. From germline, CDR1 is MNHNS and CDR2 SASEGT. The CDR3 nucleotides are TGTGCCAGCAGTGAAATAGGGATCGAAGCTTTCTTT. This sequence encodes CASSEIGIEAFF.

This chain connects TRBV11-2 to TRBJ2-3; TRBD2 matches at 11 bases. Germline V CDR1 and CDR2: SGHAT, FQNNGV. There are 17 residues in the CDR3. V lost 5 bases, J lost 3 bases, and 10 bases stayed unmatched. DNA of the CDR3: TGTGCCAGCAGCCTCACCCGACTAGCGGGACTAACAGATACGCAGTATTTT. This encodes CASSLTRLAGLTDTQYF.

This clonotype was picked up one time. The chain has TRBV7-9 and TRBJ2-5; D gene uncertain. This CDR3 has 14 residues. The V and J ends lost 4 bases and 1 base respectively, with 10 bases between them. Per the germline V gene, CDR1 is SEHNR and CDR2 is FQNEAQ (reference sequence). This CDR3 is CASSSLQRQETQYF. The CDR3 nucleotides are TGTGCCAGCAGCTCTCTTCAGCGCCAAGAGACCCAGTACTTC. Combining the CDR3 with reference TRBV7-9 and TRBJ2-5 gives the whole variable domain DTGVSQNPRHKITKRGQNVTFRCDPISEHNRLYWYRQTLGQGPEFLTYFQNEAQLEKSRLLSDRFSAERPKGSFSTLEIQRTEQGDSAMYLCASSSLQRQETQYFGPGTRLLVL.

This chain connects TRBV10-3 to TRBJ2-7, with D possibly matching TRBD2 (5 bases). The V gene's germline CDR1 is ENHRY and CDR2 SYGVKD. The V gene lost 1 base and the J gene lost 0 bases, with 19 bases spanning the gap. The CDR3 consists of 18 residues. The DNA of the CDR3 is TGTGCCATCAGTGAGTTTACATGCGATCTAGCTGACTCCTACGAGCAGTACGTC. It specifies CAISEFTCDLADSYEQYV.